One and the same sample provided the 32 T cell receptor beta chains below, sequenced in a study of T cells in Graves' hyperthyroidism and ophthalmopathy. Amplification yielded TCR beta CDR3 regions, with RNA transcripts as the source. First-round RT-PCR targeting the TCR CDR3 was performed with the HTBI primer set. TCRdb reprocessed the multiplex PCR reads with MiXCR, giving one entry per CDR3 protein. The sample holds 500,000 to 700,000 distinct CDR3 sequences, roughly 17% seen once. The sample was blood. The receptors were sampled from a woman aged 18-35 years with Graves' hyperthyroidism.

This sequence joins TRBV11-2 and TRBJ2-7, with 8 bases that match TRBD2. Germline CDR1 reads SGHAT; CDR2 reads FQNNGV. Losses at the gene ends were 3 bases for V and 1 base for J; bases not matched to a gene: 5. The CDR3 extends over 15 amino acids. The chain's CDR3 is CASSFPGLESYEQYF. The CDR3 coding sequence is TGTGCCAGCAGCTTCCCGGGACTAGAATCCTACGAGCAGTACTTC.

This clonotype has at least ten counts. The rearrangement joins TRBV5-6 to TRBJ1-6; D is possibly TRBD1 (6 bases). Per the germline V gene, CDR1 is SGHDT and CDR2 is YYEEEE. This CDR3 is 13 amino acids long. V lost 5 bases and J lost 8, with 11 bases in between. This CDR3 is CASRRAGDSPLHF. In DNA form, the CDR3 reads TGTGCCAGCAGACGGGCAGGGGATTCACCCCTCCACTTT.

The chain employs TRBV6-1 and TRBJ2-7, with D unresolved. Germline V CDR1 and CDR2: MNHNS, SASEGT. V was pared by 7 bases and J by 0 bases, with 13 bases between. The CDR3 is 14 residues long. CDR3 in DNA: TGTGCCAGCACCTACAGCCCAAGCTCCTACGAGCAGTACTTC. It codes for CASTYSPSSYEQYF.

The J gene is TRBJ2-1, the V gene TRBV28; possible D gene TRBD2, 5 bases. The length of the CDR3 is 12 residues. V gave up 4 bases and J gave up 10 bases, with 11 bases separating them. CDR1 is MDHEN, CDR2 SYDVKM, per germline. CDR3: CASSSLAPEQFF. CDR3 coding DNA: TGTGCCAGCAGTTCCCTAGCCCCGGAGCAGTTCTTC.

This clonotype was recorded at least ten times. The chain is built from TRBV20-1 and TRBJ2-5; D is unresolved. Germline V CDR1 and CDR2: DFQATT, SNEGSKA (reference sequence). Between the trimmed V and J ends, which lost 3 bases and 5 bases, there was a span of 16 bases. The CDR3 length is 14 residues. The CDR3 sequence: CSASRPGIGETQYF. CDR3 nucleotides: TGCAGTGCTAGTCGACCGGGTATAGGGGAGACCCAGTACTTC.

This clonotype occurred a few times. This chain uses TRBV6-1 with TRBJ2-3; 7 bases line up with TRBD2. After removal of 7 bases from V and 3 bases from J, the junction contained 4 bases not matched to a gene. Germline V gives CDR1 MNHNS, CDR2 SASEGT. The CDR3 has 13 residues. CDR3: CASTGRKTDTQYF. The DNA for the CDR3 is TGTGCCAGCACCGGGAGGAAAACAGATACGCAGTATTTT.

The V gene is TRBV19, the J gene TRBJ1-2; unclear D gene. The CDR3 is 14 residues long. V gave up 1 base and J gave up 4 bases, with 10 bases separating them. CDR1 is LNHDA, CDR2 SQIVND, per germline (reference sequence). In DNA, the CDR3 is TGTGCCAGTAGTATAGGGAATGGGATCTATGGCTACACCTTC. Translating it yields CASSIGNGIYGYTF.

This clonotype was found a few times. This rearrangement joins TRBV6-4 to TRBJ2-3; D is possibly TRBD2 (6 bases). V was shortened by 3 bases and J by 2 bases, with 12 bases between the two germline ends. The CDR3 runs 15 residues. Germline-derived CDR1 and CDR2 are MRHNA and SNTAGT. The CDR3 region has the DNA TGTGCCAGCAGTGAGGAGACTAGTCTCACAGATACGCAGTATTTT. Its translation: CASSEETSLTDTQYF.

The V and J genes are TRBV7-2 and TRBJ1-4, with 8 bases aligning to TRBD1. V lost 8 bases, J lost 0 bases, and 5 bases stayed unmatched. CDR1 SGHTA and CDR2 FQGNSA come from the germline V gene. This CDR3 region has 15 residues. The CDR3 nucleotides read TGTGCCAGCGGGTCACAGGGGGCAACTAATGAAAAACTGTTTTTT. As protein: CASGSQGATNEKLFF.

This clonotype was seen repeatedly, ten times or more. The rearrangement uses TRBV5-1 and TRBJ2-3; D uncertain. V lost 1 base to trimming and J lost 4 bases, with 19 bases between them. Germline CDR1 reads SGHRS; CDR2 reads YFSETQ. CDR3 length: 17 amino acids. The DNA for the CDR3 is TGCGCCAGCAGCTTGCGAAGGTCGCTGTTTTATTCAGATACGCAGTATTTT. It codes for CASSLRRSLFYSDTQYF.

This clonotype showed up many times. The CDR3 region is CASSTGQGSTEAFF. In DNA form, the CDR3 reads TGCGCCAGCAGCACCGGACAGGGTTCCACTGAAGCTTTCTTT. This sequence joins TRBV5-1 and TRBJ1-1; TRBD1 matches at 8 bases. Unmatched junction bases numbered 6, after V lost 4 bases and J lost 4 bases. Germline lookup yields CDR1 SGHRS and CDR2 YFSETQ. The length of the CDR3 is 14 residues. Filled out from reference TRBV5-1 and TRBJ1-1, the complete variable domain reads KAGVTQTPRYLIKTRGQQVTLSCSPISGHRSVSWYQQTPGQGLQFLFEYFSETQRNKGNFPGRFSGRQFSNSRSEMNVSTLELGDSALYLCASSTGQGSTEAFFGQGTRLTVV.

This clonotype was picked up a small number of times. V usage is TRBV24-1 and J usage is TRBJ2-5; TRBD1 aligns across 10 bases. The V and J ends lost 0 bases and 5 bases, in that order; junction bases with no gene match: 5. The length of the CDR3 is 16 residues. Germline lookup yields CDR1 KGHDR and CDR2 SFDVKD. The CDR3 sequence is CATSDLGTGATETQYF. CDR3 nucleotide sequence: TGTGCCACCAGTGATTTGGGGACAGGGGCAACGGAGACCCAGTACTTC.

With regard to this clonotype: A much larger clone is a single base away; this may be a read error. The V call is TRBV20-1, the J call TRBJ1-5; 10 bases fit TRBD1. This CDR3 has 16 residues. CDR1 is DFQATT and CDR2 is SNEGSKA in the germline V gene (reference sequence). DNA of the CDR3: TGCAGTGCTAGAGGTTATGGGACAGGGGTCAATCAGCCCCCGCATTTT. It yields the protein CSARGYGTGVNQPPHF.

In this sample, this clonotype turned up many times. The chain links TRBV11-3 to TRBJ2-1, with a possible D match to TRBD2 (5 bases). The CDR3 is 12 amino acids. The germline V and J ends were trimmed by 4 bases and 10 bases, with 11 bases remaining between them. Germline-derived CDR1 and CDR2 are SGHNT and YENEEA. CDR3 loop: CASSSDLAEQFF. The CDR3, as DNA: TGTGCCAGCAGCTCTGATTTAGCGGAGCAGTTCTTC.

This clonotype was picked up many times. This chain connects TRBV10-1 to TRBJ2-5, with 10 nucleotides matching TRBD1. CDR1 is WNHNN and CDR2 is SYGVQD in the germline V gene (reference sequence). The length of the CDR3 is 13 residues. Trimming at V came to 6 bases and at J to 5 bases, leaving 3 bases not matched to a gene. CDR3 loop: CASSAGQGETQYF. CDR3 coding DNA: TGCGCCAGCAGCGCGGGACAGGGGGAGACCCAGTACTTC.

About this clonotype itself: A much larger clone lies a single base off, so this may be a read error. CDR3 coding DNA: TGCGCCAGCGCGATCGAAGGGGACTTCGCCTACGAGCAGTTCTTC. This sequence encodes CASAIEGDFAYEQFF. The chain employs TRBV5-1 and TRBJ2-1; perhaps TRBD2 as D (6 bases). The V end lost 7 bases, the J end lost 10 bases, and 24 bases lay between the germline ends. The CDR3 loop spans 15 amino acids. Germline CDR1 is SGHRS and CDR2 is YFSETQ.

This clonotype was recorded many times. V gene TRBV3-1 combines with J gene TRBJ2-4, with 7 bases fitting TRBD1. The CDR3 is 15 amino acids. Germline lookup yields CDR1 LGHDT and CDR2 YNNKEL (reference sequence). V dropped 0 bases and J dropped 8; count of bases not matched to a gene: 7. CDR3 DNA: TGTGCCAGCAGCCAAGATCGACAGGGAATATACATTCAGTACTTC. Protein: CASSQDRQGIYIQYF.

This clonotype was recorded a few times. The gene calls are TRBV24-1 and TRBJ2-2; the D gene is possibly TRBD1 (6 bases). This CDR3 is 16 amino acids long. Germline CDR1 and CDR2: KGHDR and SFDVKD. Trimming pared 7 bases from V and 2 bases from J, leaving 16 bases between. The CDR3 loop reads CATSKGRGTNTGELFF. CDR3 bases: TGTGCCACCAGCAAGGGACGTGGGACAAACACCGGGGAGCTGTTTTTT.

J is TRBJ2-3 and V is TRBV11-3; 8 bases agree with TRBD2. V shed 3 bases and J 2 bases; nucleotides not matched to a gene: 10. Germline lookup yields CDR1 SGHNT and CDR2 YENEEA. The CDR3 consists of 17 residues. CDR3 amino acids: CASSLSSGLRDTDTQYF. CDR3 nucleotide sequence: TGTGCCAGCAGCTTGTCTAGCGGGCTTCGGGACACAGATACGCAGTATTTT.

The table lists this clonotype with many counts. The genes are TRBV13 and TRBJ2-1, with 12 nucleotides matching TRBD2. This CDR3 has 16 amino acids. The germline V gene encodes CDR1 PRHDT and CDR2 FYEKMQ (reference sequence). Losses at the gene ends were 5 bases for V and 6 bases for J; bases not matched to a gene: 8. CDR3 region: CASSLRLAGAPNEQFF. CDR3 DNA: TGTGCCAGCAGCCTGAGACTAGCGGGGGCCCCCAATGAGCAGTTCTTC.

This clonotype came up many times. The chain uses TRBV12-3 or TRBV12-4 and TRBJ1-4, with TRBD1 matching over 7 bases. V lost 1 base and J lost 6; bases outside the gene matches: 5. The CDR3 sequence is 15 residues long. CDR3 amino acids: CASSLGGQHHEKLFF. CDR3 in DNA: TGTGCCAGCAGTTTAGGGGGACAGCACCATGAAAAACTGTTTTTT.

This clonotype has more than one count but fewer than ten. CDR3 in DNA: TGTGCCAGCAGCCCGGGACAGTCCTACTCTGGAAACACCATATATTTT. Its protein is CASSPGQSYSGNTIYF. The V and J genes are TRBV7-9 and TRBJ1-3; 7 bases fit TRBD1. From germline, CDR1 is SEHNR and CDR2 FQNEAQ (reference sequence). The CDR3 length is 16 residues. The V and J ends lost 5 bases and 0 bases, in that order; junction bases with no gene match: 7.

This clonotype was seen only a few times. This chain joins TRBV30 and TRBJ1-3; tentative D call: TRBD1 (5 bases). This CDR3 contains 17 residues. Trimming took 4 bases from V and 0 from J, leaving 19 bases between them. Looked up from germline, CDR1 is GTSNPN and CDR2 is SVGIG (reference sequence). CDR3 nucleotide sequence: TGTGCCTGGACGGGGGACGGGGGAATTTACTCTGGAAACACCATATATTTT. Translated, it gives CAWTGDGGIYSGNTIYF.

This chain connects TRBV18 to TRBJ1-1, with 7 bases identical to TRBD1. The CDR3 has 16 residues. V dropped 6 bases and J dropped 4; count of bases not matched to a gene: 14. Germline CDR1 is KGHSH and CDR2 is LQKENI. For the CDR3, the DNA is TGTGCCAGCTCCCCCGCGGACAGGCTAGGGGGCACTGAAGCTTTCTTT. Protein: CASSPADRLGGTEAFF.

This clonotype was counted ten times or more. The J gene is TRBJ1-1, the V gene TRBV6-1, with a tentative D call TRBD1 (5 bases). Germline CDR1 MNHNS, CDR2 SASEGT. This CDR3 is built from 14 residues. V gave up 4 bases and J gave up 0 bases, with 9 bases separating them. The CDR3 region is CASSGRTLNTEAFF. The CDR3 DNA reads TGTGCCAGCAGTGGTCGGACACTGAACACTGAAGCTTTCTTT.

This clonotype was seen ten or more times. The chain is built from TRBV3-1 and TRBJ1-1; no reliable D call. This CDR3 contains 11 residues. Germline V gene lookup returns CDR1 LGHDT and CDR2 YNNKEL (reference sequence). Trimming took off 1 base at V and 8 bases at J, with 5 bases between the two ends. The CDR3 protein is CASSQGREAFF. The CDR3 DNA reads as TGTGCCAGCAGCCAAGGCCGGGAAGCTTTCTTT.

Many counts were recorded for this clonotype. The CDR3 sequence: CASSLRGQQETQYF. The CDR3, as DNA: TGTGCCAGCAGTTTAAGGGGGCAGCAAGAGACCCAGTACTTC. This chain joins TRBV12-3 or TRBV12-4 and TRBJ2-5; 7 bases are shared with TRBD1. After removal of 2 bases from V and 2 bases from J, the junction contained 2 bases not matched to a gene. The CDR3 is 14 amino acids.

In this sample, this clonotype turned up a few times. The chain combines TRBV7-2 with TRBJ2-7; no definite D call. Per germline, CDR1 SGHTA and CDR2 FQGNSA. The CDR3 loop spans 14 amino acids. The V end was cut by 5 bases, the J end by 2 bases, with 13 bases between. For the CDR3, the DNA is TGTGCCAGCAGCCCCGCTGCCAAACCCTACGAGCAGTACTTC. Translated: CASSPAAKPYEQYF.

This clonotype was detected ten times or more. The chain links TRBV18 to TRBJ2-3; D remains ambiguous. CDR1 KGHSH and CDR2 LQKENI come from the germline V gene. With 8 bases removed from V and 0 bases from J, the gap between germline ends came to 9 bases. The CDR3 consists of 13 residues. CDR3 amino acids: CASSPGSTDTQYF. The CDR3 DNA reads as TGTGCCAGCAGCCCTGGTAGCACAGATACGCAGTATTTT.

Comment on this clonotype: The junction departs from the called germline gene at one end, perhaps through a read error. J is TRBJ1-1 and V is TRBV4-3, with D possibly being TRBD1 (5 bases). From germline, CDR1 is LGHNA and CDR2 YSLEER. This CDR3 spans 15 amino acids. CDR3 bases: TGCGCCAGCAGCCACCCGGGACGGCCTCACACTGAAGCTTCCTTT. As protein: CASSHPGRPHTEASF.

This clonotype has a count of ten or more. This chain joins TRBV30 and TRBJ2-1; D remains ambiguous. Trimming took off 5 bases at V and 2 bases at J, with 13 bases between the two ends. From germline, CDR1 is GTSNPN and CDR2 SVGIG (reference sequence). This CDR3 is built from 14 residues. The CDR3 DNA reads TGTGCCTGGGAACGACCTTCTGCCTACAATGAGCAGTTCTTC. Translated: CAWERPSAYNEQFF.

This chain joins TRBV30 and TRBJ1-2; no reliable D call. The CDR3 is made up of 12 amino acids. Germline lookup yields CDR1 GTSNPN and CDR2 SVGIG (reference sequence). V was pared by 1 base and J by 3 bases, with 6 bases between. The CDR3 protein is CAWSAFDYGYTF. For the CDR3, the DNA is TGTGCCTGGAGTGCTTTTGACTATGGCTACACCTTC.